Below, 27 T cell receptor beta chains from the same sample are listed, as sequenced in a study of PD-L1 blockade in urothelial cancer. Time point specified: pretreatment peripheral blood. The method was immunoSEQ multiplex PCR; TCRdb's version includes in-frame clones alone and lacks a portion of them. The table has tens of thousands of clones, roughly 80% seen once. The source material was PBMCs, sampled around atezolizumab (anti-PD-L1) treatment. The receptors were sampled from a man aged 50-60 years with urothelial cancer.

The chain joins TRBV5-4 to TRBJ2-1, with 7 bases fitting TRBD1. The CDR3 is 13 amino acids. Germline lookup yields CDR1 SGHNT and CDR2 YYREEE (reference sequence). Trimming at V came to 4 bases and at J to 8 bases, leaving 6 bases not matched to a gene. CDR3 loop: CASSRTGFDEQFF. In DNA, the CDR3 is TGTGCCAGCAGCCGGACAGGTTTCGATGAGCAGTTCTTC.

CDR3 sequence: CASSTSGGVTDTQYF. The CDR3 DNA is TGTGCCAGTTCCACTAGCGGGGGGGTCACAGATACGCAGTATTTT. This chain joins TRBV18 and TRBJ2-3; TRBD2 aligns across 13 bases. V was clipped by 9 bases and J by 2 bases; unmatched bases: 5. This CDR3 contains 15 residues. From germline, CDR1 is KGHSH and CDR2 LQKENI.

The chain links TRBV7-9 to TRBJ2-7, with TRBD2 matching 9 bases. CDR1 and CDR2 from the germline V gene are SEHNR and FQNEAQ (reference sequence). The CDR3 is made up of 13 amino acids. V lost 6 bases, J lost 5 bases, and 5 bases stayed unmatched. DNA of the CDR3: TGTGCCAGCAGACGTGGCGGGGGGGACGAGCAGTACTTC. Residues: CASRRGGGDEQYF.

The J gene is TRBJ2-2, the V gene TRBV11-3; 7 nucleotides align to TRBD2. After removal of 5 bases from V and 5 bases from J, the junction contained 8 bases not matched to a gene. The germline CDR1 and CDR2 sequences are SGHNT and YENEEA. This CDR3 has 15 amino acids. The DNA for the CDR3 is TGTGCCAGCAGCAAATCTTGGGGGGGTACCGGGGAGCTGTTTTTT. Protein product: CASSKSWGGTGELFF.

The chain joins TRBV5-4 to TRBJ2-7; perhaps TRBD2 as D (6 bases). Trimming left V 3 bases short and J 4 bases short, with 17 bases between. Germline CDR1 reads SGHNT; CDR2 reads YYREEE (reference sequence). There are 15 residues in the CDR3. In nucleotides, the CDR3 is TGTGCCAGCAGCTCCGCTGGGGCCGGGAGTTACGAGCAGTACTTC. Translated: CASSSAGAGSYEQYF.

V and J are TRBV5-6 and TRBJ2-1; the match to TRBD1 covers 8 bases. In germline, CDR1 is SGHDT, CDR2 YYEEEE. The junction had 5 bases not matched to a gene; V was cut back by 2 bases and J by 7 bases. This CDR3 spans 14 amino acids. CDR3 region: CASSFQGARNEQFF. The DNA of the CDR3 is TGTGCCAGCAGCTTCCAGGGGGCGCGGAATGAGCAGTTCTTC.

A single count supports this clone. The V and J genes are TRBV5-1 and TRBJ2-4, with D tentatively TRBD1 (5 bases). The CDR3 is made up of 14 amino acids. Germline-derived CDR1 and CDR2 are SGHRS and YFSETQ. V shed 3 bases and J shed 8 bases, with 15 bases lying between them. This CDR3 is CASSSNTGVDIQYF. The CDR3 bases are TGCGCCAGCAGCTCTAACACAGGTGTAGACATTCAGTACTTC.

The V and J genes are TRBV20-1 and TRBJ2-5; D not resolved. This CDR3 contains 11 residues. With 6 bases removed from V and 5 bases from J, the gap between germline ends came to 10 bases. Per the germline V gene, CDR1 is DFQATT and CDR2 is SNEGSKA (reference sequence). Here the CDR3 reads CSAVRSETQYF. Here the CDR3 DNA reads TGCAGTGCCGTCCGTTCCGAGACCCAGTACTTC.

This chain connects TRBV7-2 to TRBJ2-1; 14 bases fit TRBD2. The germline V gene encodes CDR1 SGHTA and CDR2 FQGNSA. The CDR3 spans 16 residues. The J segment lost 12 bases and the V segment lost 1 base, leaving 8 bases of the junction unmatched. The CDR3 sequence: CASSLEGLAGALVQFF. For the CDR3, the DNA is TGTGCCAGCAGCTTAGAGGGACTAGCGGGGGCGTTAGTGCAGTTCTTC.

The chain has TRBV19 and TRBJ2-5, with TRBD1 matching 11 bases. The CDR3 spans 16 residues. V was clipped by 6 bases and J by 5 bases; unmatched bases: 11. CDR1 and CDR2 from the germline V gene are LNHDA and SQIVND (reference sequence). CDR3 in amino acids: CASSLTGTGGFETQYF. The CDR3 bases are TGTGCCAGTAGCCTGACCGGGACAGGGGGTTTTGAGACCCAGTACTTC.

This chain connects TRBV18 to TRBJ2-5; 8 bases align to TRBD1. There are 19 residues in the CDR3. Germline assignment: CDR1 KGHSH and CDR2 LQKENI. V was clipped by 3 bases and J by 2 bases; unmatched bases: 17. The CDR3 is CASSPLAQILGQGQETQYF. For the CDR3, the DNA is TGTGCCAGCTCACCCCTGGCCCAAATTTTAGGACAGGGTCAAGAGACCCAGTACTTC.

This clone was counted only a few times. The chain has TRBV30 and TRBJ1-5; TRBD1 agrees at 10 bases. CDR3 size: 15 residues. From germline, CDR1 is GTSNPN and CDR2 SVGIG (reference sequence). The V segment lost 1 base and the J segment 6 bases; nucleotides outside the gene matches: 6. The CDR3 region has the DNA TGTGCCTGGAGTGGAGACAGGGGGCAGGGTCAGCCCCAGCATTTT. This codes for CAWSGDRGQGQPQHF.

The J gene is TRBJ2-1, the V gene TRBV5-1; D unclear. V lost 6 bases to trimming and J lost 5 bases, with 15 bases between them. From germline, CDR1 is SGHRS and CDR2 YFSETQ. CDR3 length equals 14 residues. The CDR3 coding sequence is TGCGCCAGCACAGAGGTGGTGGCCCACAATGAGCAGTTCTTC. This codes for CASTEVVAHNEQFF.

The chain is built from TRBV28 and TRBJ1-2, with D possibly matching TRBD1 (5 bases). CDR3 size: 13 residues. The V gene's germline CDR1 is MDHEN and CDR2 SYDVKM. Trimming removed 3 bases at V and 8 bases at J, with 13 bases between. This CDR3 is CASSFQGGGGYTF. The DNA for the CDR3 is TGTGCCAGCAGTTTTCAGGGAGGAGGAGGCTACACCTTC.

V gene TRBV6-4 combines with J gene TRBJ2-1, with 9 bases matching TRBD1. V lost 6 bases, J lost 5 bases, and 8 bases stayed unmatched. From germline, CDR1 is MRHNA and CDR2 SNTAGT. This CDR3 is 15 amino acids long. The CDR3 DNA is TGTGCCAGCAGCGAACAGGGGGCCCTGAACAATGAGCAGTTCTTC. Translating gives CASSEQGALNNEQFF.

This chain links TRBV10-2 with TRBJ2-1; a weak D match, TRBD1 (5 bases). Germline values: CDR1 WSHSY, CDR2 SAAADI. The CDR3 contains 14 residues. The V end was cut by 8 bases, the J end by 4 bases, with 15 bases between. CDR3 region: CASQPSRAYNEQFF. CDR3 sequence (DNA): TGCGCCAGCCAACCCAGCAGGGCGTACAATGAGCAGTTCTTC.

V and J are TRBV27 and TRBJ2-7; 7 bases map to TRBD1. This CDR3 comprises 14 residues. Germline V gives CDR1 MNHEY, CDR2 SMNVEV (reference sequence). J lost 2 bases, V lost 5 bases, and 6 bases had no gene match. CDR3 DNA: TGTGCCAGCAGTCCTTGGACAGGAGCCTACGAGCAGTACTTC. It yields the protein CASSPWTGAYEQYF.

A single count supports this clone. The CDR3, as DNA: TGTGCCAGTAGTATAGCCTCAGGGACAGCATCCTACGAGCAGTACTTC. It translates to CASSIASGTASYEQYF. The rearrangement uses TRBV19 and TRBJ2-7; TRBD1 agrees at 7 bases. J was trimmed by 1 base and V by 1 base; bases with no gene match: 7. The germline V gene encodes CDR1 LNHDA and CDR2 SQIVND (reference sequence). The CDR3 contains 16 residues.

The J gene is TRBJ2-2, the V gene TRBV5-1; 8 positions agree with TRBD2. This CDR3 is built from 15 residues. Germline trimming cut 4 bases from V and 1 base from J; bases unmatched to any gene: 3. Germline V gives CDR1 SGHRS, CDR2 YFSETQ. CDR3 in DNA: TGCGCCAGCAGCGGCGGGACTAGGAACACCGGGGAGCTGTTTTTT. Amino acids: CASSGGTRNTGELFF. Together with reference TRBV5-1 and TRBJ2-2, the CDR3 gives the full variable domain: KAGVTQTPRYLIKTRGQQVTLSCSPISGHRSVSWYQQTPGQGLQFLFEYFSETQRNKGNFPGRFSGRQFSNSRSEMNVSTLELGDSALYLCASSGGTRNTGELFFGEGSRLTVL.

The table lists this clone with a few counts. The genes are TRBV6-5 and TRBJ2-3; perhaps TRBD2 as D (5 bases). Trimming left V 5 bases short and J 2 bases short, with 11 bases between. The V gene's germline CDR1 is MNHEY and CDR2 SVGAGI. CDR3 size: 14 residues. The CDR3 protein is CASSQRLSTDTQYF. The DNA for the CDR3 is TGTGCCAGCAGTCAGCGACTATCCACAGATACGCAGTATTTT.

The V gene is TRBV27, the J gene TRBJ2-7; maybe TRBD1 (5 bases). The CDR3 consists of 13 residues. Trimming took off 2 bases at V and 3 bases at J, with 8 bases between the two ends. Germline CDR1 is MNHEY and CDR2 is SMNVEV (reference sequence). This CDR3 is CASSLTGHYEQYF. In DNA, the CDR3 is TGTGCCAGCAGTTTAACAGGACACTACGAGCAGTACTTC.

The chain is built from TRBV7-6 and TRBJ2-7, with D tentatively TRBD2 (7 bases). CDR3 length equals 15 residues. Germline CDR1 reads SGHVS; CDR2 reads FNYEAQ. Trimming stripped 5 bases from V and 3 bases from J, with 17 bases between. The CDR3 region is CASSPGGGAFYEQYF. CDR3 sequence (DNA): TGTGCCAGCAGCCCGGGGGGCGGGGCCTTCTACGAGCAGTACTTC.

This chain links TRBV5-1 with TRBJ2-1, with unresolved D. The CDR3 is 15 residues long. CDR1 is SGHRS, CDR2 YFSETQ, per germline. The germline V and J ends were trimmed by 3 bases and 4 bases, with 14 bases remaining between them. CDR3 bases: TGCGCCAGCAGCTCGGCGGCCCAGCCGTACAATGAGCAGTTCTTC. Protein product: CASSSAAQPYNEQFF.

The chain uses TRBV2 and TRBJ1-6, with unresolved D. V was clipped by 7 bases and J by 7 bases, with 17 bases between them. The CDR3 is 15 amino acids. In germline, CDR1 is SNHLY, CDR2 FYNNEI. CDR3 region: CASKSGSYTNSPLHF. The CDR3 bases are TGTGCCAGCAAGTCGGGGAGCTACACGAATTCACCCCTCCACTTT. Looking up the rest from reference TRBV2 and TRBJ1-6 gives the full variable domain: EPEVTQTPSHQVTQMGQEVILRCVPISNHLYFYWYRQILGQKVEFLVSFYNNEISEKSEIFDDQFSVERPDGSNFTLKIRSTKLEDSAMYFCASKSGSYTNSPLHFGNGTRLTVT.

The chain combines TRBV25-1 with TRBJ1-4; D perhaps matches TRBD1 (6 bases). Germline-derived CDR1 and CDR2 are MGHDK and SYGVNS. Trimming removed 2 bases at V and 8 bases at J, with 15 bases between. This CDR3 is 15 amino acids long. CDR3 coding DNA: TGTGCCAGCAGTGAAAGGGGGGGCCGGGGCGAAAAACTGTTTTTT. Translating gives CASSERGGRGEKLFF.

As regards this clone: Other DNA sequences from this sample encode an identical CDR3 as well. V gene TRBV27 combines with J gene TRBJ2-1; 12 bases agree with TRBD2. V was pared by 3 bases and J by 10 bases, with 7 bases of the junction left unmatched. The CDR3 has 15 residues. Germline lookup yields CDR1 MNHEY and CDR2 SMNVEV (reference sequence). CDR3: CASSFTTSGSGEQFF. The CDR3 DNA reads TGTGCCAGCAGTTTCACGACTAGCGGGAGTGGCGAGCAGTTCTTC.

The rearrangement joins TRBV29-1 to TRBJ2-5; 9 nucleotides match TRBD1. CDR1 is SQVTM, CDR2 ANQGSEA, per germline. V lost 8 bases to trimming and J lost 5 bases; unmatched junction nucleotides: 9. The CDR3 extends over 13 amino acids. The CDR3: CSIGQGKGETQYF. CDR3 in DNA: TGCAGCATAGGACAGGGGAAAGGGGAGACCCAGTACTTC.